Listed below are T cell receptor beta chains from one sample, sequenced in a study of T cells in Graves' hyperthyroidism and ophthalmopathy. TCRdb processed the multiplex PCR reads anew with MiXCR; each CDR3 protein has one entry. The sample contains 600,000 to 850,000 distinct CDR3 sequences, over 15% of which appear only once. Sequenced sample: blood. The receptors derive from a woman in her forties or fifties with Graves' hyperthyroidism that later progressed to Graves' ophthalmopathy. Both conserved end residues are part of each CDR3. Fields, in order: clone size, D gene, V gene, J gene, CDR3 protein, CDR3 DNA. The D gene is left open where the match is weak. Some rows mark clone size as missing; the rest say once, few, many or name a class of expanded clone.

few,.,TRBV30,TRBJ1-2,CAWSGGILLGYTF,TGTGCCTGGAGTGGGGGCATCCTATTAGGCTACACCTTC
.,.,TRBV5-1,TRBJ1-3,CASREGGGNTIYF,TGCGCCAGCCGCGAGGGCGGCGGAAACACCATATATTTT
many,.,TRBV5-1,TRBJ2-1,CASSLEISTYNEQFF,TGCGCCAGCAGCTTGGAGATTAGCACCTACAATGAGCAGTTCTTC
few,TRBD1,TRBV15,TRBJ1-5,CATSMETGGRQPQHF,TGTGCCACCAGCATGGAGACAGGGGGACGTCAGCCCCAGCATTTT
.,.,TRBV19,TRBJ2-3,CASSLPGTLTDTQYF,TGTGCCAGTAGTCTACCCGGGACTCTCACAGATACGCAGTATTTT
.,.,TRBV27,TRBJ2-1,CASSLSKGMGYNERFF,TGTGCCAGCAGTTTATCGAAGGGGATGGGTTACAATGAGCGGTTCTTC
many,.,TRBV15,TRBJ1-1,CATSRRSLNTEAFF,TGTGCCACCAGCAGGAGAAGTTTGAACACTGAAGCTTTCTTT
many,TRBD2,TRBV6-1,TRBJ2-1,CASASRLAGGPRYNEQFF,TGTGCCAGCGCATCCAGACTAGCGGGGGGGCCGAGGTACAATGAGCAGTTCTTC
.,.,TRBV6-2/TRBV6-3,TRBJ1-3,CASSLQGISGNTIYF,TGTGCCAGCAGTTTGCAGGGTATTTCTGGAAACACCATATATTTT
many,TRBD2,TRBV3-1,TRBJ2-1,CASSQDGPSGTRGNEQFF,TGTGCCAGCAGCCAAGATGGGCCCTCCGGGACTAGGGGAAATGAGCAGTTCTTC
many,TRBD1,TRBV20-1,TRBJ2-7,CSARVPGQGYEQYF,TGCAGTGCTAGAGTTCCGGGACAGGGCTACGAGCAGTACTTC
.,.,TRBV7-9,TRBJ1-5,CASSLDPFSQPQHF,TGTGCCAGCAGCTTAGATCCGTTTTCGCAGCCCCAGCATTTT
.,TRBD1,TRBV7-3,TRBJ2-3,CASSLGPTGGTDTQYF,TGTGCCAGCAGCTTAGGGCCAACAGGGGGGACAGATACGCAGTATTTT
.,.,TRBV12-3/TRBV12-4,TRBJ1-2,CASTSYGASSDYTF,TGTGCCAGCACCTCTTATGGGGCCTCGAGTGACTACACCTTC
few,.,TRBV6-6,TRBJ2-7,CASSYHLRAGVGYEQYF,TGTGCCAGCAGTTACCACCTACGGGCAGGGGTGGGGTACGAGCAGTACTTC
few,TRBD1,TRBV12-3/TRBV12-4,TRBJ2-7,CASSPKTGWVYEQYF,TGTGCCAGCAGTCCGAAGACAGGGTGGGTGTACGAGCAGTACTTC
few,.,TRBV3-1,TRBJ1-5,CASSQARRDQPQHF,TGTGCCAGCAGCCAAGCCCGCAGGGATCAGCCCCAGCATTTT
.,.,TRBV7-9,TRBJ2-7,CASSDNYGQYF,TGTGCCAGCAGCGACAACTACGGGCAGTACTTC
many,.,TRBV11-2,TRBJ1-5,CASSLFGGNQPQHF,TGTGCCAGCAGCTTATTCGGGGGCAATCAGCCCCAGCATTTT
few,TRBD2,TRBV10-3,TRBJ2-3,CAISDSTSGGRDTQYF,TGTGCCATCAGTGATTCGACTAGCGGGGGAAGGGATACGCAGTATTTT
many,.,TRBV5-8,TRBJ2-5,CASSLVEGVSQETQYF,TGTGCCAGCAGCTTGGTCGAGGGGGTGTCACAAGAGACCCAGTACTTC
many,.,TRBV5-6,TRBJ1-1,CASRGDTLTQNTEAFF,TGTGCCAGCAGGGGGGACACCCTGACGCAAAACACTGAAGCTTTCTTT
few,.,TRBV19,TRBJ2-6,CASNAQGLTSGANVLTF,TGTGCCAGTAATGCCCAGGGATTGACCTCTGGGGCCAACGTCCTGACTTTC
many,.,TRBV3-1,TRBJ2-3,CASSQVTASDTQYF,TGTGCCAGCAGCCAAGTGACAGCATCAGATACGCAGTATTTT
.,.,TRBV5-6,TRBJ1-5,CVSSLFRENSNQPQHF,TGTGTCAGCAGCTTATTCAGAGAAAATAGCAATCAGCCCCAGCATTTT
many,.,TRBV11-3,TRBJ2-7,CASSRTRGGEQYF,TGTGCCAGCAGCCGGACCAGGGGCGGCGAGCAGTACTTC
.,.,TRBV6-5,TRBJ1-1,CASSYSVRVNTEAFF,TGTGCCAGCAGTTACTCGGTCAGGGTGAACACTGAAGCTTTCTTT
.,TRBD1,TRBV7-8,TRBJ1-1,CASSLGGTGISTEAFF,TGTGCCAGCAGCTTAGGCGGGACAGGGATTAGCACTGAAGCTTTCTTT
many,.,TRBV20-1,TRBJ2-3,CSARLASAIPTDTQYF,TGCAGTGCTAGGCTTGCTAGCGCGATACCCACAGATACGCAGTATTTT
many,TRBD1,TRBV30,TRBJ1-6,CAWSMDRVSGNSPLHF,TGTGCCTGGAGTATGGACAGGGTATCCGGGAATTCACCCCTCCACTTT
.,.,TRBV7-7,TRBJ2-7,CASSFIDRPYEQYF,TGTGCTAGCAGCTTTATTGACAGGCCCTACGAGCAGTACTTC
.,.,TRBV9,TRBJ1-2,CASSVSGESYGYTF,TGTGCCAGCAGCGTATCAGGGGAGTCCTATGGCTACACCTTC
.,.,TRBV3-1,TRBJ1-1,CASSQAGRNQAFF,TGTGCCAGCAGCCAAGCAGGGAGAAACCAAGCTTTCTTT
.,.,TRBV14,TRBJ2-2,CASSQDLLDSTNTGELFF,TGTGCCAGCAGCCAAGATTTGTTGGACAGCACGAACACCGGGGAGCTGTTTTTT
many,.,TRBV6-1,TRBJ2-1,CASIGPYNEQFF,TGTGCCAGCATAGGTCCCTACAATGAGCAGTTCTTC
many,.,TRBV7-9,TRBJ1-2,CASSLAAGDRFFYTF,TGTGCCAGCAGCTTAGCGGCAGGAGACAGATTCTTCTACACCTTC
.,.,TRBV3-1,TRBJ1-6,CASSQGAGVNSPLHF,TGTGCCAGCAGCCAAGGAGCTGGGGTTAATTCACCCCTCCACTTT
.,TRBD2,TRBV20-1,TRBJ2-3,CSARDLAGGQDTQYF,TGCAGTGCTAGAGATCTAGCGGGGGGTCAGGATACGCAGTATTTT
.,TRBD2,TRBV4-1,TRBJ2-1,CASSQALAGGLEQFF,TGCGCCAGCAGCCAAGCGCTAGCGGGGGGGCTAGAGCAGTTCTTC
.,TRBD1,TRBV7-6,TRBJ2-1,CASSLRQGAQWEQFF,TGTGCCAGCAGCTTAAGACAGGGGGCACAATGGGAGCAGTTCTTC
many,.,TRBV11-2,TRBJ1-1,CASSSVRRGGMNTEAFF,TGTGCCAGCAGCTCGGTCCGCCGGGGGGGCATGAACACTGAAGCTTTCTTT
few,.,TRBV25-1,TRBJ2-7,CASSETEGYEQYF,TGTGCCAGCAGTGAAACGGAGGGCTACGAGCAGTACTTC
many,.,TRBV7-2,TRBJ1-3,CASSLGRAGTIYF,TGTGCCAGCAGCTTAGGGAGGGCCGGCACCATATATTTT
few,TRBD1,TRBV7-6,TRBJ1-6,CASSLGGQHNSPLHF,TGTGCCAGCAGTCTAGGGGGACAGCATAATTCACCCCTCCACTTT